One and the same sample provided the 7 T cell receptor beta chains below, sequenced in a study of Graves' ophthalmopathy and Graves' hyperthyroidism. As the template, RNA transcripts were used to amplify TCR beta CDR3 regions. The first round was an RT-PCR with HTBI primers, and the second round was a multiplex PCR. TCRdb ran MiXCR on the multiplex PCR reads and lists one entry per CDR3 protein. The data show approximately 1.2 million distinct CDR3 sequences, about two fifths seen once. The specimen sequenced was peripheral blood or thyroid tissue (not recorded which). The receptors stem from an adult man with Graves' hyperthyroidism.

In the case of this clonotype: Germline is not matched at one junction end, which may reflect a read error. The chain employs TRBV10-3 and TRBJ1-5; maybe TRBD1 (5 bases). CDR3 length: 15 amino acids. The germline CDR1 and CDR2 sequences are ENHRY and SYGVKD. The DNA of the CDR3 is TGTGCCAGCAGTTACGTGGCAGGGCGGAATCAGCCCCAGCATTTT. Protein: CASSYVAGRNQPQHF.

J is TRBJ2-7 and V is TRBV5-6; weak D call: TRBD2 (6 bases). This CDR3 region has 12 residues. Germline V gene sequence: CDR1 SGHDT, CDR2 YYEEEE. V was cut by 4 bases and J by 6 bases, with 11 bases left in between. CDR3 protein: CASSASGSEQYF. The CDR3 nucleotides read TGTGCCAGCAGCGCCAGCGGGTCCGAGCAGTACTTC. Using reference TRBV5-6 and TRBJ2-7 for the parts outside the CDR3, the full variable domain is DAGVTQSPTHLIKTRGQQVTLRCSPKSGHDTVSWYQQALGQGPQFIFQYYEEEERQRGNFPDRFSGHQFPNYSSELNVNALLLGDSALYLCASSASGSEQYFGPGTRLTVT.

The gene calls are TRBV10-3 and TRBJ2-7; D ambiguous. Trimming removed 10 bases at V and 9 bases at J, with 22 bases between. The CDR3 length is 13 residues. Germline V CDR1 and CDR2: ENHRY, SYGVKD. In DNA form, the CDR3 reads TGTGCCACCAGCCCGGCAGGCCGGCATGTGCAGTACTTC. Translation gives CATSPAGRHVQYF.

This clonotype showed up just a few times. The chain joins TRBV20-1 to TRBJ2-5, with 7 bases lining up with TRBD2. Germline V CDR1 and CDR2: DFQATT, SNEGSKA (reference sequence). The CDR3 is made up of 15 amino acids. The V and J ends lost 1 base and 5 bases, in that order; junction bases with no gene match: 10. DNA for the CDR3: TGCAGTGCTAGAGTATGGGGCGGGAGAGGTGAGACCCAGTACTTC. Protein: CSARVWGGRGETQYF.

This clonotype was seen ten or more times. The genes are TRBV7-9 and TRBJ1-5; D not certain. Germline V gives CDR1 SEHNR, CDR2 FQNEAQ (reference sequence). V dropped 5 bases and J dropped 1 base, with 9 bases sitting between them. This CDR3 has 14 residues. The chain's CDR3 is CASSPMGSNQPQHF. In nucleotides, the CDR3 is TGTGCCAGCAGCCCTATGGGAAGCAATCAGCCCCAGCATTTT.

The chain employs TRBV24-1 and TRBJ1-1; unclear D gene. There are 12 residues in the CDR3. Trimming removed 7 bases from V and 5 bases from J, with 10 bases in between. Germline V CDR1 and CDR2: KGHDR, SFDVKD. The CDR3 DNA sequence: TGTGCCACCAGCCCTACCGGGACTGAAGCTTTCTTT. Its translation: CATSPTGTEAFF.

The CDR3 loop is CASSLESNSNQPQHF. The CDR3 DNA follows: TGTGCCAGCAGCTTAGAGAGCAATAGCAATCAGCCCCAGCATTTT. The rearrangement links TRBV7-2 to TRBJ1-5; no definite D call. The CDR3 loop spans 15 amino acids. CDR1 is SGHTA and CDR2 is FQGNSA in the germline V gene. Trimming removed 1 base from V and 0 bases from J, with 7 bases in between.